This T cell receptor (beta chain) was profiled in a study of T-cell reconstitution after alpha-beta-depleted transplantation in children. This clonotype has only a few counts. Its antigen remains unidentified. The study's findings and limits: Several hundred graft clones that had expanded were reportedly the source of alpha-beta T cells about two months after transplant. Newly produced T cells mostly provided counts and TCRbeta diversity after one year, as hyperexpanded clones declined. Certain patients had high TCRbeta diversity at day 60, and it came from recipient T cells and thymic progenitors that survived.

Trimming pared 4 bases from V and 4 bases from J, leaving 25 bases between. Per germline, CDR1 SGDLS and CDR2 YYNGEE. The CDR3 is 18 residues long. It was with unique molecular identifiers that the TCRbeta library was prepared. TCRdb independently ran MiXCR on the PCR reads; one entry per CDR3 protein. The table has about 980,000 distinct CDR3 sequences, 25% to 30% seen once. The chain employs TRBV9 and TRBJ2-3; tentative D call: TRBD2 (7 bases). The clonotype was recovered from a boy under two years old who had a stem cell transplant for SCID, so the T cells may come from the graft donor. This specimen was PBMCs, mostly from graft donor cells, taken 360 days after TCRalphabeta/CD19-depleted stem cell transplant. The CDR3 spells CASSSPLTYGGPPDTQYF. The CDR3, as DNA: TGTGCCAGCAGCAGCCCCCTGACATACGGGGGGCCGCCAGATACGCAGTATTTT.